Listed below are T cell receptor beta chains from one sample, sequenced in a study of identical twins. TCRdb re-called the 5' RACE reads through MiXCR, storing one row per CDR3 protein. The table records roughly 570,000 distinct CDR3 sequences, around a tenth of them present only once. This sample was also put to use in a study of yellow fever vaccine responses in identical twins.

Sequenced: PBMCs. Receptors originate from a woman under 30 in good health. Both conserved end residues are part of each CDR3. The D gene is left open where the match is weak. Expanded clones get a size class; other rows say once, few or many, or leave the size out.

v_call	cdr3_length	j_call	clone_size	d_call	cdr3_aa	cdr3_nt
TRBV12-3/TRBV12-4	14	TRBJ2-3	.	.	CASSWRSSTDTQYF	TGTGCCAGCAGTTGGAGGAGCAGCACAGATACGCAGTATTTT
TRBV10-1	16	TRBJ2-2	few	.	CASSEGGAGGAGELFF	TGCGCCAGCAGTGAGGGGGGCGCAGGTGGAGCGGGGGAGCTGTTTTTT
TRBV4-1	14	TRBJ2-3	.	.	CASSQKVQIDTQYF	TGCGCCAGCAGCCAAAAGGTCCAAATAGATACGCAGTATTTT
TRBV7-9	13	TRBJ2-7	few	.	CASSTEVVYEQYF	TGTGCCAGCAGCACGGAAGTTGTCTACGAGCAGTACTTC
TRBV27	13	TRBJ2-7	.	.	CASSRSPAYEQYF	TGTGCCAGCAGTCGAAGTCCGGCCTACGAGCAGTACTTC
TRBV2	14	TRBJ2-3	few	.	CASRGRTGTDTQYF	TGTGCCAGCAGAGGACGGACAGGCACAGATACGCAGTATTTT
TRBV29-1	14	TRBJ2-3	many	.	CSAGEGGGTDTQYF	TGCAGCGCCGGTGAGGGGGGTGGCACAGATACGCAGTATTTT
TRBV20-1	13	TRBJ2-3	many	.	CSASYPGQNTQYF	TGCAGTGCTAGTTACCCGGGTCAAAATACGCAGTATTTT
TRBV20-1	14	TRBJ2-7	.	.	CSASDRNTLYEQYF	TGCAGTGCTAGTGACAGGAACACTCTCTACGAGCAGTACTTC
TRBV10-3	11	TRBJ1-1	many	.	CAISGGTEAFF	TGTGCCATCAGTGGGGGGACAGAAGCTTTCTTT
TRBV5-1	18	TRBJ2-3	many	TRBD2	CASSNTGTSGRNTDTQYF	TGCGCCAGCAGCAACACCGGGACTAGCGGGAGAAACACAGATACGCAGTATTTT
TRBV12-3/TRBV12-4	14	TRBJ2-7	many	TRBD1	CASTLGDSPYEQYF	TGTGCCAGCACCCTAGGGGACAGTCCCTACGAGCAGTACTTC
TRBV3-1	14	TRBJ1-2	few	.	CASSSRTAERRYTF	TGTGCCAGCAGCTCCCGGACGGCCGAGAGGCGGTACACCTTC
TRBV29-1	17	TRBJ2-7	.	.	CSVEDEGLTGNSYEQYF	TGCAGCGTTGAAGATGAAGGTCTAACAGGGAACTCCTACGAGCAGTACTTC
TRBV6-5	12	TRBJ2-1	.	TRBD1	CASSPGQNEQFF	TGTGCCAGCAGTCCGGGACAGAATGAGCAGTTCTTC
TRBV4-2	15	TRBJ2-1	many	.	CASSQDWTTNNEQFF	TGTGCCAGCAGCCAAGACTGGACCACCAACAATGAGCAGTTCTTC
TRBV7-9	16	TRBJ1-1	.	TRBD1	CASSLPRTGQNTEAFF	TGTGCCAGCAGCTTACCACGGACAGGACAAAACACTGAAGCTTTCTTT
TRBV6-1	16	TRBJ2-1	few	.	CASSHGTLLSYNEQFF	TGTGCCAGCAGCCACGGGACACTACTATCCTACAATGAGCAGTTCTTC
TRBV6-5	12	TRBJ2-7	many	.	CASSPVPGEQYF	TGTGCCAGCAGCCCCGTTCCGGGCGAGCAGTACTTC
TRBV7-2	14	TRBJ2-2	few	.	CASSSPRLAGELFF	TGTGCCAGCAGTTCACCCCGTCTGGCCGGGGAGCTGTTTTTT
TRBV12-3/TRBV12-4	14	TRBJ1-6	few	.	CASSLNRADSPLHF	TGTGCCAGCAGTTTAAACAGGGCGGATTCACCCCTCCACTTT
TRBV5-1	18	TRBJ1-1	few	TRBD1	CASSLGTLTGGPGTEAFF	TGCGCCAGCAGCTTGGGCACTTTGACAGGGGGACCCGGCACTGAAGCTTTCTTT
TRBV25-1	15	TRBJ1-1	many	TRBD1	CASSVDRALETEAFF	TGTGCCAGCAGTGTAGACAGGGCTTTGGAAACTGAAGCTTTCTTT
TRBV20-1	16	TRBJ2-3	.	TRBD2	CSARDWTSPNTDTQYF	TGCAGTGCTAGAGATTGGACTAGTCCGAACACAGATACGCAGTATTTT
TRBV4-2	15	TRBJ2-2	many	TRBD1	CASRTGTVNTGELFF	TGTGCCAGCAGAACCGGGACAGTAAACACCGGGGAGCTGTTTTTT
TRBV6-1	15	TRBJ2-7	few	TRBD1	CASSLDRGLPGEQYF	TGTGCCAGCAGTCTGGACAGGGGGCTTCCAGGCGAGCAGTACTTC
TRBV27	15	TRBJ1-5	few	.	CASGNSGGLYQPQHF	TGTGCCAGCGGGAATTCCGGTGGACTCTATCAGCCCCAGCATTTT
TRBV15	13	TRBJ2-1	many	.	CATSGQTYNEQFF	TGTGCCACCAGCGGACAGACCTACAATGAGCAGTTCTTC
TRBV28	15	TRBJ2-1	many	TRBD1	CASSSSSGGYNEQFF	TGTGCCAGCAGTTCCTCCTCAGGGGGCTACAATGAGCAGTTCTTC
TRBV12-3/TRBV12-4	15	TRBJ2-3	many	TRBD2	CASSHNRLAQDTQYF	TGTGCCAGCAGCCATAACCGACTAGCCCAAGATACGCAGTATTTT
TRBV9	17	TRBJ2-5	few	TRBD2	CASSEGGGGTPQETQYF	TGTGCCAGCAGCGAGGGGGGCGGGGGGACACCTCAAGAGACCCAGTACTTC